The 22 T cell receptor beta chains listed next were all sequenced from one sample in a study of CXCR3-negative and CXCR3-positive naive CD8 T cells. 5' RACE that incorporated UMI labels was used to prepare the TRB cDNA libraries. TCRdb re-called the 5' RACE reads; one entry per CDR3 protein, DNA not given. The sample holds some 56,000 distinct CDR3 sequences. Sequencing was done on a sample of memory CD8+ T cells from blood. These TCRs come from a human donor in good health. Some clones in this sample may be carry-over from other donors' samples.

The chain joins TRBV13 to TRBJ1-1; absent DNA, TCRdb's TRBD1 call cannot be checked. Germline loops: CDR1 PRHDT, CDR2 FYEKMQ (reference sequence). The CDR3 runs 16 residues. The CDR3: CASSSRMTGFLSEAFF.

The V call is TRBV7-6, the J call TRBJ2-5; checking the TCRdb D call of TRBD2 is not possible without DNA. Germline loops: CDR1 SGHVS, CDR2 FNYEAQ. This CDR3 is built from 14 residues. CDR3 region: CASSFGRAQETQYF.

This chain joins TRBV7-6 and TRBJ2-7. The CDR3 runs 12 residues. In germline, CDR1 is SGHVS, CDR2 FNYEAQ. CDR3 sequence reads: CASSFTTDEQYF.

The V call is TRBV4-3, the J call TRBJ1-1. The CDR3 runs 15 residues. Germline-derived CDR1 and CDR2 are LGHNA and YSLEER. CDR3 amino acids: CASSQDIRQNTEAFF.

The chain has TRBV7-8 and TRBJ1-1; TCRdb selects TRBD1, and the lack of DNA leaves this call unchecked. The V gene's germline CDR1 is SGHVS and CDR2 FQNEAQ. The CDR3 loop spans 15 amino acids. CDR3: CASSTYRGEGTEAFF.

The V gene is TRBV29-1, the J gene TRBJ2-5; the TRBD1 assignment by TCRdb is unverifiable without DNA. The CDR3 contains 13 residues. Germline CDR1 SQVTM, CDR2 ANQGSEA. The CDR3: CSVERGTGETQYF.

Here the CDR3 reads CASSLRDWSYEQYF. The chain couples TRBV4-1 to TRBJ2-7; TCRdb's D call of TRBD2 is untestable without DNA. The CDR3 contains 14 residues. Germline CDR1 and CDR2: MGHRA and YSYEKL.

CDR3 amino acids: CAVESGTGGERETQYF. The V call is TRBV28, the J call TRBJ2-5; TCRdb indicates TRBD1, and absent DNA this call remains unverified. CDR1 is MDHEN, CDR2 SYDVKM, per germline. This CDR3 has 16 amino acids.

Measured by frequency, this clonotype is medium-sized. V is TRBV28 and J is TRBJ2-6; TCRdb names TRBD1, which stays unverified in the absence of DNA. Per germline, CDR1 MDHEN and CDR2 SYDVKM. CDR3 length equals 17 residues. This CDR3 is CASNTPSSSSGANVLTF.

V usage is TRBV2 and J usage is TRBJ1-3. Germline-derived CDR1 and CDR2 are SNHLY and FYNNEI. This CDR3 comprises 15 residues. The CDR3 loop is CASSEMRSSGNTIYF.

The rearrangement joins TRBV7-6 to TRBJ2-2; TCRdb reports TRBD1, a call that lacks DNA to check it against. In germline, CDR1 is SGHVS, CDR2 FNYEAQ. This CDR3 spans 16 amino acids. CDR3 loop: CASSLDRVSVTGELFF. Combining the CDR3 with reference TRBV7-6 and TRBJ2-2 gives the whole variable domain GAGVSQSPRYKVTKRGQDVALRCDPISGHVSLYWYRQALGQGPEFLTYFNYEAQQDKSGLPNDRFSAERPEGSISTLTIQRTEQRDSAMYRCASSLDRVSVTGELFFGEGSRLTVL.

The chain has TRBV6-2 or TRBV6-3 and TRBJ2-7. This CDR3 has 11 residues. Germline V gene data show CDR1 as MNHEY and CDR2 as SVGEGT. The CDR3 loop is CASSQSYEQYF.

The rearrangement joins TRBV29-1 to TRBJ2-2. This CDR3 region has 11 residues. Germline CDR1 is SQVTM and CDR2 is ANQGSEA. CDR3 protein: CSAQSTGELFF.

This chain links TRBV18 with TRBJ2-7. In germline, CDR1 is KGHSH, CDR2 LQKENI. The CDR3 extends over 12 amino acids. CDR3 loop: CASSPANYEQYF.

V and J are TRBV12-3 or TRBV12-4 and TRBJ2-1; with no DNA, the TCRdb D assignment of TRBD1 cannot be verified. The CDR3 contains 16 residues. This CDR3 reads CASSLGRDQGYNEQFF.

This chain links TRBV29-1 with TRBJ2-7; TCRdb picks TRBD1, but there is no DNA to check that call. The germline gives CDR1 SQVTM, CDR2 ANQGSEA. The CDR3 loop spans 14 amino acids. This CDR3 reads CSVTGTGEGYEQYF.

This chain uses TRBV7-9 with TRBJ1-2. This CDR3 contains 17 residues. Germline-derived CDR1 and CDR2 are SEHNR and FQNEAQ (reference sequence). CDR3 residues: CASSFPRGTSANYGYTF.

The V and J genes are TRBV4-2 and TRBJ2-7; TCRdb's D call of TRBD1 is untestable without DNA. Per the germline V gene, CDR1 is LGHNA and CDR2 is YNFKEQ. The CDR3 loop spans 18 amino acids. This CDR3 is CASSQTVWSGTASHEQYF.

The chain has TRBV20-1 and TRBJ2-3; TCRdb outputs TRBD1, but without DNA this stays unchecked. The CDR3 spans 15 residues. The germline V gene has CDR1 DFQATT and CDR2 SNEGSKA (reference sequence). The CDR3 region is CSARWTGPSTDTQYF.

Its frequency marks this clonotype as medium-sized. V gene TRBV10-2 combines with J gene TRBJ1-1. Looked up from germline, CDR1 is WSHSY and CDR2 is SAAADI. The CDR3 covers 18 residues. CDR3 sequence: CASSESGPEIGSNTEAFF.

The rearrangement links TRBV7-9 to TRBJ2-1; there is no DNA to check the TCRdb D call of TRBD1. This CDR3 has 16 residues. The germline V gene has CDR1 SEHNR and CDR2 FQNEAQ (reference sequence). The CDR3 protein is CASSSHRDSLLNEQFF.

The chain recombines TRBV29-1 with TRBJ2-6; the TCRdb D gene call, TRBD1, has no DNA to confirm it. In germline, CDR1 is SQVTM, CDR2 ANQGSEA. This CDR3 is 14 amino acids long. CDR3 residues: CSVESGAGANVLTF.